This TCR beta chain was profiled in a study of cytomegalovirus exposure and HLA in healthy donors. General study points: One variant, a missense change in DCLRE1C, was linked in a later analysis to TCR beta V- and J-gene trimming. A classifier reportedly called cytomegalovirus status with high sensitivity and specificity. A later examination showed that TCR association rates differed by HLA locus, with DRB1 most and HLA-C fewest.

V was shortened by 3 bases and J by 4 bases, with 7 bases between the two germline ends. The CDR3 totals 13 residues. Germline assignment: CDR1 LNHDA and CDR2 SQIVND (reference sequence). The study ran its PCR with 60 Vbeta and 13 Jbeta primers. TCRdb's copy holds only in-frame clones and misses some; the assay was immunoSEQ multiplex PCR. Of about 300,000 clones listed, roughly 89% are singletons. Concerning this clone itself: Antigen specificity is unknown.

This receptor was identified in a man aged 35-49 years in good health and CMV-seropositive. The J gene is TRBJ2-1, the V gene TRBV19; no firm D call. Sequencing was performed on PBMCs. The CDR3 coding sequence is TGTGCCAGTAGTATGTCGCAGTACAATGAGCAGTTCTTC. This encodes CASSMSQYNEQFF.